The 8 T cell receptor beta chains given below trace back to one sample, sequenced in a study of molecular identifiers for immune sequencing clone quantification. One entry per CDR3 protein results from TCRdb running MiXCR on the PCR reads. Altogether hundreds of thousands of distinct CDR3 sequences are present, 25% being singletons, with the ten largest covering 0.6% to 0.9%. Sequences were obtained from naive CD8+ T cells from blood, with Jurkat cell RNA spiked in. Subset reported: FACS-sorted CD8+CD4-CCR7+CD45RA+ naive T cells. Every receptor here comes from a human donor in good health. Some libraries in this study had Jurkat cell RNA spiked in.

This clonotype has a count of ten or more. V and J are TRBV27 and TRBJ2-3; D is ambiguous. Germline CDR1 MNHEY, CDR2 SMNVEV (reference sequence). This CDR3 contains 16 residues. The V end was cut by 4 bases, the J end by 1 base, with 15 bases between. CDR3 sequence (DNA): TGTGCCAGCAGTTCCCTCGCGCCTGGAGGCACAGATACGCAGTATTTT. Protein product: CASSSLAPGGTDTQYF.

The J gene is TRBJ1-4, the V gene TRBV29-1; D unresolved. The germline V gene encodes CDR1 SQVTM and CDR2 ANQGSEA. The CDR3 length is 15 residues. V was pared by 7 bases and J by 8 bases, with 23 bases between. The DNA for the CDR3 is TGCAGCGCTGCAATGTTGGGGAGTTCGGGAGAAAAACTGTTTTTT. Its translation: CSAAMLGSSGEKLFF.

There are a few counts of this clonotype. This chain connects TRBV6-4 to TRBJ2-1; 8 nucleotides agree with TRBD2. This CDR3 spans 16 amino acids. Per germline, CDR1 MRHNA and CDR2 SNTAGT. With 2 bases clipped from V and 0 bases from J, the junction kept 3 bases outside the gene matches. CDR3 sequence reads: CASSDMAGGSYNEQFF. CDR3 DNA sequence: TGTGCCAGCAGTGACATGGCGGGGGGCTCCTACAATGAGCAGTTCTTC.

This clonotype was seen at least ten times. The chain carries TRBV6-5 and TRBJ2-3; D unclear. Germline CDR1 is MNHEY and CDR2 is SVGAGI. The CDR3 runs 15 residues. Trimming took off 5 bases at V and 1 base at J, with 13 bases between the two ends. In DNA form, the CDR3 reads TGTGCCAGCAGTCCTCCTGGTTGGGGCACAGATACGCAGTATTTT. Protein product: CASSPPGWGTDTQYF.

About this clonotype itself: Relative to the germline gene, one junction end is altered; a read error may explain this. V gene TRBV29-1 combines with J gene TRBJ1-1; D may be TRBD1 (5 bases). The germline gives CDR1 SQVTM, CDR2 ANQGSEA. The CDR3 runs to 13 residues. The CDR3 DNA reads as TGCTGCGTTGTCCAGGGTTGGAGCACTGAAGCTTTCTTT. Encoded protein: CCVVQGWSTEAFF.

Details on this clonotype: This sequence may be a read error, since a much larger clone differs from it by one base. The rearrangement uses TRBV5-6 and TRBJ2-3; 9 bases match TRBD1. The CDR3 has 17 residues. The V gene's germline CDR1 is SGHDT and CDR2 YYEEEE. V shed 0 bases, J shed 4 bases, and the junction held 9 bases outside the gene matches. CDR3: CASSLVPTGGFADTQYF. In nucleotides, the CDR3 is TGTGCCAGCAGCTTGGTTCCGACAGGGGGTTTCGCAGATACGCAGTATTTT. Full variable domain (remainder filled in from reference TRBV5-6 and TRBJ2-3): DAGVTQSPTHLIKTRGQQVTLRCSPKSGHDTVSWYQQALGQGPQFIFQYYEEEERQRGNFPDRFSGHQFPNYSSELNVNALLLGDSALYLCASSLVPTGGFADTQYFGPGTRLTVL.

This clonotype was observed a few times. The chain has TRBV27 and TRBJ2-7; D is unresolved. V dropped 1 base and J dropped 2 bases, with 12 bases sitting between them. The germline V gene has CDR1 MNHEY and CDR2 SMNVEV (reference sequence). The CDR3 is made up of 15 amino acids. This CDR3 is CASSLFAGLTYEQYF. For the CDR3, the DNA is TGTGCCAGCAGTTTATTCGCCGGGTTGACCTACGAGCAGTACTTC.

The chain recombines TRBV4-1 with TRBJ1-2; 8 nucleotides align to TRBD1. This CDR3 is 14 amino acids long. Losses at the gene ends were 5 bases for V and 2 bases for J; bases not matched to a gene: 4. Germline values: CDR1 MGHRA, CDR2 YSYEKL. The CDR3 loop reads CASSETGENYGYTF. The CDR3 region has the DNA TGCGCCAGCAGCGAGACAGGGGAGAACTATGGCTACACCTTC.